One T cell receptor beta chain is described in this entry. The count of this clone is one. Which antigen it targets is not known. No much larger clone is present one base from it, and per-base qualities are unavailable. This sample is drawn from a study of T cell responses to AZD1222 COVID-19 vaccine (TCRdb year 2021). For context, the study as a whole: TCR sequencing covered roughly 230 trial participants: around 210 given two doses of AZD1222 and some 25 given two doses of MenACWY control vaccine. Trial participants were enrolled by age into subgroups of 18-55, 56-69 and 70-plus years, and about 150, 27 and 61 TCR-sequenced participants, respectively, were included in these subgroups. Overall study outcomes, separate from this receptor: Conclusions about previously exposed vaccinees are limited because only five to seven AZD1222 recipients were SARS-CoV-2 seropositive at baseline. After two AZD1222 doses, spike-specific TCR breadth and depth were significantly higher than at day 0 and than in MenACWY recipients. The vaccine-associated CD4 TCRs covered the entire spike protein, and the dominant responses fell in regions 160-218 and 743-854. Because no day 14 peak-response samples were available, the repertoires could be characterized only after the peak T cell response. Epitopes outside the regions mutated in the B.1.351 and B.1.1.7 variants were reportedly recognized by nearly half of the unique spike-specific TCRs. The 56-69-year group was small, and its depth increase did not reach significance, likely because of low power. Participants were mostly white British, with more females than males. The authors suggested clonal diversity may have been underestimated.

The CDR3 regions of human TCRbeta chains were analyzed by immunosequencing. For the original study's pipeline: TCRs in the repertoires were matched against a reference library of SARS-CoV-2-specific TCRs that had been generated with the MIRA antigen-specificity platform. Breadth meant the fraction of unique TCRs that were SARS-CoV-2-associated, whereas depth meant the fraction of total T cells that were SARS-CoV-2-associated. Using the MIRA data, every spike-specific TCR was mapped to the spike region that the TCR reacted to and assigned to either a CD4 or a CD8 class. Log10-transformed breadth and depth values were compared by one-way ANOVA with Sidak's multiple comparisons tests. TCRdb retrieved this table from immuneACCESS and kept in-frame rearrangements only. Not all clones are present; in checked studies, unresolved V genes account for under half, and no reason is known for the remainder. The V and J calls and clone size come from that table; D and trimming were worked out from the DNA. Here the sample has about 130,000 clones; approximately 86% occur a single time. The ten largest clones represent 4.5% to 7% of the sample.

The junction shows trimming of 7 bases on V and 4 bases on J, plus 13 bases between the germline ends. CDR1 and CDR2 were assigned from the germline V gene as MNHEY and SVGAGI. The CDR3 holds 13 amino acids from the cysteine to the phenylalanine. Only the CDR3 portion is preserved as DNA: 39 bases, with reading frame beginning at the first base. The sample's time point label, decoded: about 28 days (+/-7) after the second vaccine dose. AZD1222 recipients with second doses at about 4 weeks or about 12 weeks were pooled, because spike-specific TCR depth and breadth did not differ between schedules. Vaccinee samples came from UK trials COV001 and COV002, including a single-blind randomized controlled phase 2/3 trial of AZD1222 (ChAdOx1 nCoV-19) in healthy adults. Trial participant PBMC samples were collected at day 0 and day 28 after the second dose for TCRbeta chain sequencing.

The V gene is TRBV6-5 and the J gene is TRBJ2-5; TRBD2 could be the D gene, as 5 bases match. This clonotype was obtained from an adult who received the AZD1222 COVID-19 vaccine. The sequences come from peripheral blood, collected 28 days after the second AZD1222 dose. Read as DNA, the sequence is TGTGCCAGCAATCCTAGCTCCCCAGAGACCCAGTACTTC. It encodes CASNPSSPETQYF.